This T cell receptor beta chain was identified during a study of cytomegalovirus exposure and HLA in healthy donors. This CDR3 has 16 residues. With 5 bases removed from V and 5 bases from J, the gap between germline ends came to 21 bases. CDR1 and CDR2 from the germline V gene are SGHTA and FQGNSA. It was with 60 Vbeta and 13 Jbeta primers that the PCR ran. Some clones are missing from TCRdb's copy, which holds only in-frame ones; the method was immunoSEQ multiplex PCR. Here the sample table reports roughly 190,000 clones. This rearrangement joins TRBV7-2 to TRBJ2-5; the D gene is possibly TRBD2 (5 bases). The receptor was derived from a man aged 30 to 39 in good health and CMV-seronegative. Sequencing input: PBMCs. The DNA of the CDR3 is TGTGCCAGCAGCCCTAGTCCCGGGATGCGTGGGGAGACCCAGTACTTC. Its translation: CASSPSPGMRGETQYF. Looking up the rest from reference TRBV7-2 and TRBJ2-5 gives the full variable domain: GAGVSQSPSNKVTEKGKDVELRCDPISGHTALYWYRQSLGQGLEFLIYFQGNSAPDKSGLPSDRFSAERTGGSVSTLTIQRTQQEDSAVYLCASSPSPGMRGETQYFGPGTRLLVL.